The present T cell receptor (beta chain) was sequenced within a study of early T cells in non-severe SARS-CoV-2 infection. Remarks on this clonotype: The antigen is not known.

Study-wide results and limits: The study's VDJdb matching favored anti-spike CD8 responses and missed private and CD4 specificities.

A single record per CDR3 protein comes from TCRdb applying MiXCR to the 5' RACE reads. Found here are around 98,000 distinct CDR3 sequences, around 10% of them singletons; the top ten hold around 5.4%. Sequencing used whole blood. This receptor was identified in an adult who was a healthcare worker with PCR-confirmed SARS-CoV-2 infection or an uninfected control (not recorded which).

The CDR3 region is CASSLFETHNEQFF. For the CDR3, the DNA is TGTGCCAGCAGTTTATTTGAGACTCACAATGAGCAGTTCTTC. V usage is TRBV27 and J usage is TRBJ2-1; no firm D call. Per germline, CDR1 MNHEY and CDR2 SMNVEV (reference sequence). The V end lost 1 base, the J end lost 5 bases, and 9 bases lay between the germline ends. This CDR3 region has 14 residues.